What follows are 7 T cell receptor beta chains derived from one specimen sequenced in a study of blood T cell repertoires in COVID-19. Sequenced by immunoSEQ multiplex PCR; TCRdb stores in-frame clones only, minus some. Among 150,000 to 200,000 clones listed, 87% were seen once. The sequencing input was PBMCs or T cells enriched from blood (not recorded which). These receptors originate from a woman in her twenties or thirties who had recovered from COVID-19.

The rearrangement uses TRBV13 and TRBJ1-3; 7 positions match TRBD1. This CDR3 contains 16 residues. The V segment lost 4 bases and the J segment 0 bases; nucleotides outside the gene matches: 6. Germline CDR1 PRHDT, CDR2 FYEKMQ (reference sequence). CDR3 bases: TGTGCCAGCAGCTGGGTCCGGGACAGCTCTGGAAACACCATATATTTT. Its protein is CASSWVRDSSGNTIYF.

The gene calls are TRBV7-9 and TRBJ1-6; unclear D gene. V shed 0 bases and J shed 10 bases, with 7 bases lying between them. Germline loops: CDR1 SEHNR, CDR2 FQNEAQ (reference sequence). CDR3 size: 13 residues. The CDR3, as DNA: TGTGCCAGCAGCTTAGCTCAGGTATCACCCCTCCACTTT. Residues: CASSLAQVSPLHF.

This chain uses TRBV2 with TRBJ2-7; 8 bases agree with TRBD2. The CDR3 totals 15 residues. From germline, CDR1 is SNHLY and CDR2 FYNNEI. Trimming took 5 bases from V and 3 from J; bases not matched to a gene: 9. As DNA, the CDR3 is TGTGCCAGCAGTCTGCCCGGGACTAGTATCTACGAGCAGTACTTC. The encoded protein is CASSLPGTSIYEQYF.

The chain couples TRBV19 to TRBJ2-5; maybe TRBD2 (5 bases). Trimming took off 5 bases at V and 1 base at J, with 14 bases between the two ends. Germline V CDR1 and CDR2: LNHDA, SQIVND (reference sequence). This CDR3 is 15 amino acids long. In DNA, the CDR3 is TGTGCCAGTAGTGTCTTCGGGGTGAGCCAAGAGACCCAGTACTTC. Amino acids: CASSVFGVSQETQYF.

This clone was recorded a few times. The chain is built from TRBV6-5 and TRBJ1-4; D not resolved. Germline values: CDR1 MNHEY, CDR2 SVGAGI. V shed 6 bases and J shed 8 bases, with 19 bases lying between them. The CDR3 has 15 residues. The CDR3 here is CASSTRSLTPEKLFF. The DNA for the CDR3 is TGTGCCAGCAGCACCAGGTCCCTGACACCCGAAAAACTGTTTTTT.

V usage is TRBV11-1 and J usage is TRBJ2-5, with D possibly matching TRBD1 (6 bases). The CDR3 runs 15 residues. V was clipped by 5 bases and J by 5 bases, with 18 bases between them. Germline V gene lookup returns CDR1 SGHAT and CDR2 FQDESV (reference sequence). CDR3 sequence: CASSEGGDSRETQYF. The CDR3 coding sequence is TGTGCCAGCAGCGAAGGGGGAGACTCTCGGGAGACCCAGTACTTC.

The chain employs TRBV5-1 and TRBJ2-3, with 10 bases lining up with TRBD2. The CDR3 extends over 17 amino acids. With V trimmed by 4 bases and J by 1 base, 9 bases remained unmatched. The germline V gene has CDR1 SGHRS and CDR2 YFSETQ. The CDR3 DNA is TGCGCCAGCAGCCTGCGGGTAGCGGGGGGCGGCACAGATACGCAGTATTTT. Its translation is CASSLRVAGGGTDTQYF.